Listed here is a single T cell receptor (beta chain). This sample is drawn from a study of blood T cell repertoires in COVID-19. For the study at large: Collection of acute and convalescent COVID-19 samples took place in the United States, Italy and Spain. Sample material is recorded as cDNA or gDNA derived from T cells, B-cell-depleted T cells, or PBMCs.

Within 2 weeks before study entry, exposed participants met a COVID-19 case. Sequencing was performed with immunoSEQ multiplex PCR; in TCRdb, only in-frame clones are kept and a portion is missing. The data hold approximately 250,000 clones, with approximately 90% observed a single time. The CDR3 totals 16 residues. Germline CDR1 reads SGHNT; CDR2 reads YYREEE (reference sequence). With 2 bases removed from V and 1 base from J, the gap between germline ends came to 15 bases. Sequenced material: PBMCs or T cells enriched from blood (not recorded which). The J gene is TRBJ2-5, the V gene TRBV5-4; tentative D call: TRBD2 (6 bases). The receptor was isolated from a man aged 35-49 years who had been exposed to COVID-19. The CDR3 sequence is CASSFISGGTQETQYF. The CDR3 DNA reads as TGTGCCAGCAGCTTCATCTCAGGCGGGACCCAAGAGACCCAGTACTTC.